Listed here is a single T cell receptor beta chain. Its antigen is undetermined. This CDR3 has 14 amino acids. J was trimmed by 4 bases and V by 1 base; bases with no gene match: 2. Germline values: CDR1 SGDLS, CDR2 YYNGEE. These data come from a study of cytomegalovirus exposure and HLA in healthy donors. Broader study findings: TCR beta V- and J-gene trimming, according to a later analysis, was linked to a missense DCLRE1C variant.

Vbeta (60) and Jbeta (13) primers were used in the PCR. This table comes from immunoSEQ multiplex PCR, and its TCRdb copy is limited to in-frame clones, with some not included. The profile shows 150,000 to 200,000 clones, around three quarters of them singletons. The rearrangement joins TRBV9 to TRBJ2-1; 7 bases fit TRBD2. The specimen was PBMCs. The clonotype comes from a woman aged 25 to 45 in good health and CMV-seronegative. CDR3 amino acids: CASSVLAAYNEQFF. In DNA form, the CDR3 reads TGTGCCAGCAGCGTACTAGCGGCTTACAATGAGCAGTTCTTC.